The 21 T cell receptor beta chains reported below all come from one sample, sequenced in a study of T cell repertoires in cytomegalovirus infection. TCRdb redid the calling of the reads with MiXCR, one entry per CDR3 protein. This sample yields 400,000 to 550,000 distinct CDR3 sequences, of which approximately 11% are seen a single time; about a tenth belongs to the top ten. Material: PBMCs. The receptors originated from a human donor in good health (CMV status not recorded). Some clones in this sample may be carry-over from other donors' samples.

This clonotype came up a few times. This CDR3 is CASSLDGGRGYTF. CDR3 DNA sequence: TGTGCCAGCAGCTTGGACGGGGGGAGAGGCTACACCTTC. The chain joins TRBV7-6 to TRBJ1-2; TRBD1 is a possible D gene (5 bases). The CDR3 has 13 residues. The germline V gene has CDR1 SGHVS and CDR2 FNYEAQ. V was clipped by 3 bases and J by 8 bases, with 13 bases between them.

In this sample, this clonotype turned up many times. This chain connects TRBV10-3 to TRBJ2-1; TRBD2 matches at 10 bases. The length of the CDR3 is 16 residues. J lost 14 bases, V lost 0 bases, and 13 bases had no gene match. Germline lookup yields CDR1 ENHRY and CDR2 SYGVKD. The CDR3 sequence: CAISESVLAGDQGKFF. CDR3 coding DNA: TGTGCCATCAGTGAGTCAGTGCTAGCGGGGGACCAGGGGAAGTTCTTC.

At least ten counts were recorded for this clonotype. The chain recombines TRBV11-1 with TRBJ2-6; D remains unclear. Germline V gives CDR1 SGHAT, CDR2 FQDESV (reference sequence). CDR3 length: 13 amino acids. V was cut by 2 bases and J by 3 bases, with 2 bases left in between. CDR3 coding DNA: TGTGCCAGCAGCTTAAATGGGGCCAACGTCCTGACTTTC. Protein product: CASSLNGANVLTF.

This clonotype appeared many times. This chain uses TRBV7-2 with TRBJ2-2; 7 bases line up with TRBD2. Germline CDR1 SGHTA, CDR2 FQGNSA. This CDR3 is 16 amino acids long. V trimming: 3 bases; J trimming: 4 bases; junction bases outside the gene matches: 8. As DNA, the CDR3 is TGTGCCAGCAGCTTGAGGGAGGGACGTGGCACCGGGGAGCTGTTTTTT. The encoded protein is CASSLREGRGTGELFF. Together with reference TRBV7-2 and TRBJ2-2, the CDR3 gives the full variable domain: GAGVSQSPSNKVTEKGKDVELRCDPISGHTALYWYRQSLGQGLEFLIYFQGNSAPDKSGLPSDRFSAERTGGSVSTLTIQRTQQEDSAVYLCASSLREGRGTGELFFGEGSRLTVL.

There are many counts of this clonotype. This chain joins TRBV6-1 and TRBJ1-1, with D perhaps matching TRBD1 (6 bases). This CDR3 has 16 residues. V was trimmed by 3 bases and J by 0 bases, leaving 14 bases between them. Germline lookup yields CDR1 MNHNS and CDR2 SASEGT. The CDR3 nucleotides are TGTGCCAGCAGTGAGAACGGCGGGGGCATGAACACTGAAGCTTTCTTT. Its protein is CASSENGGGMNTEAFF.

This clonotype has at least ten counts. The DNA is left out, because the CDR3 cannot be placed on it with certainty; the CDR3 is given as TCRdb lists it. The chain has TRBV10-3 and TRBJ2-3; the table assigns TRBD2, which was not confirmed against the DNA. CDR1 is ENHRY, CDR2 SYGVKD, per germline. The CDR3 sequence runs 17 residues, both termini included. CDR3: CAISADRDFRGTDTQYF.

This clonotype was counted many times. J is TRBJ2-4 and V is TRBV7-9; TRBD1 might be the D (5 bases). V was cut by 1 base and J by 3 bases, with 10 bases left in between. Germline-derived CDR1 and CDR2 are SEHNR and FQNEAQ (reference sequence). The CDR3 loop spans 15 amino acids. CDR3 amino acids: CASSLGGRNKNIQYF. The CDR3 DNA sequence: TGTGCCAGCAGCTTAGGGGGCCGGAACAAAAACATTCAGTACTTC.

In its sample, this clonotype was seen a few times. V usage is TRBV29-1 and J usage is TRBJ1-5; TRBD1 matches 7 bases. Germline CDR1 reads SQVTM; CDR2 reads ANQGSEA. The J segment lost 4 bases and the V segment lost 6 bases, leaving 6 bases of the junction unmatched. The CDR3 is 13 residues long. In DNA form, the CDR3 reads TGCAGCGTAGGAGACAGGGTGAATCAGCCCCAGCATTTT. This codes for CSVGDRVNQPQHF.

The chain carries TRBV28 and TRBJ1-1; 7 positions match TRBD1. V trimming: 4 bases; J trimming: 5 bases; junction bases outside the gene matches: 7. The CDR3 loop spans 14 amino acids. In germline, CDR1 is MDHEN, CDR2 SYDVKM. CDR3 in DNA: TGTGCCAGCAGTTCCTCCAGCAGGGGGACTGAAGCTTTCTTT. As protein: CASSSSSRGTEAFF.

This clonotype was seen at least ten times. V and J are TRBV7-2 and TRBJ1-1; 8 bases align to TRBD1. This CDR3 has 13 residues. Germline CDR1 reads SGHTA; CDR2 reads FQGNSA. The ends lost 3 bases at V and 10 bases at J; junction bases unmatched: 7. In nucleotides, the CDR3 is TGTGCCAGCAGCTTTGGACAGGGAGGTGGAGCTTTCTTT. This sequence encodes CASSFGQGGGAFF.

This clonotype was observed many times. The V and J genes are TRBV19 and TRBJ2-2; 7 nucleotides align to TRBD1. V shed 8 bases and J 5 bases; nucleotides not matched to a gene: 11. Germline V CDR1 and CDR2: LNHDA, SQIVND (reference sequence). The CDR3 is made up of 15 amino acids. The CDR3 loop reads CASSARTGATGELFF. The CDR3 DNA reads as TGTGCCAGTTCCGCTAGGACAGGTGCGACCGGGGAGCTGTTTTTT.

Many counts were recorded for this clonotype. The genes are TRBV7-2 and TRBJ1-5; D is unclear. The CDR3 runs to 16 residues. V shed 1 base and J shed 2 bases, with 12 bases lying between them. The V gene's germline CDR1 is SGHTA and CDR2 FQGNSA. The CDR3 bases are TGTGCCAGCAGCTTAGGAGGTCACCGCCGCAATCAGCCCCAGCATTTT. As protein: CASSLGGHRRNQPQHF. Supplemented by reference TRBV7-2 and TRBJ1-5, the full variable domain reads GAGVSQSPSNKVTEKGKDVELRCDPISGHTALYWYRQSLGQGLEFLIYFQGNSAPDKSGLPSDRFSAERTGGSVSTLTIQRTQQEDSAVYLCASSLGGHRRNQPQHFGDGTRLSIL.

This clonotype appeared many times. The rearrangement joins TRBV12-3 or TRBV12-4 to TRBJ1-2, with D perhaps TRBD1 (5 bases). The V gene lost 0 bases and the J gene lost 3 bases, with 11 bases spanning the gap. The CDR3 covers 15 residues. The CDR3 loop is CASSLALAGYYGYTF. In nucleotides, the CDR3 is TGTGCCAGCAGTTTAGCACTGGCAGGGTACTATGGCTACACCTTC.

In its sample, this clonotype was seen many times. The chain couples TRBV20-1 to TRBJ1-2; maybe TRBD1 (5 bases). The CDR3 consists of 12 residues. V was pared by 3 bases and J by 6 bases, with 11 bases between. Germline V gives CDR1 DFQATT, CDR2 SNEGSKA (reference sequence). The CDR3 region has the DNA TGCAGTGCTAGCCGACAGTCTCATGGCTACACCTTC. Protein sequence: CSASRQSHGYTF.

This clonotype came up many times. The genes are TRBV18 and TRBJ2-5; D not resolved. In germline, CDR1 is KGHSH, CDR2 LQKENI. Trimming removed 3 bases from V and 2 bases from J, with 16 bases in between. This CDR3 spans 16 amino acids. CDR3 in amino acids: CASSPKTRLGQETQYF. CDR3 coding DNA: TGTGCCAGCTCACCCAAAACCCGGCTGGGGCAAGAGACCCAGTACTTC.

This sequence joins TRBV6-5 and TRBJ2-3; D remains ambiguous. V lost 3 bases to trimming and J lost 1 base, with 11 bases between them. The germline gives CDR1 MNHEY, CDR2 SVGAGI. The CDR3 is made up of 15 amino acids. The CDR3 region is CASSYVVSRTDTQYF. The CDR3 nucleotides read TGTGCCAGCAGTTATGTAGTTAGCCGCACAGATACGCAGTATTTT.

Here the CDR3 DNA reads TGTGCCAGCAGCCAAGGACTCTCAGGAGATACGCAGTATTTT. Translated, it gives CASSQGLSGDTQYF. This chain links TRBV4-2 with TRBJ2-3; D is unresolved. CDR1 and CDR2 (germline): LGHNA, YNFKEQ. Trimming took off 1 base at V and 5 bases at J, with 10 bases between the two ends. CDR3 length: 14 residues.

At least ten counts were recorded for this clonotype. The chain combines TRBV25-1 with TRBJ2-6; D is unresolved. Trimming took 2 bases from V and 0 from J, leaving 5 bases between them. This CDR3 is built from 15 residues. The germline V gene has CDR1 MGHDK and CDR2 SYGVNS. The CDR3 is CASSELSSGANVLTF. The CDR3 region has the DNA TGTGCCAGCAGTGAACTGAGCTCTGGGGCCAACGTCCTGACTTTC. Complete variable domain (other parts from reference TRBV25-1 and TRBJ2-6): EADIYQTPRYLVIGTGKKITLECSQTMGHDKMYWYQQDPGMELHLIHYSYGVNSTEKGDLSSESTVSRIRTEHFPLTLESARPSHTSQYLCASSELSSGANVLTFGAGSRLTVL.

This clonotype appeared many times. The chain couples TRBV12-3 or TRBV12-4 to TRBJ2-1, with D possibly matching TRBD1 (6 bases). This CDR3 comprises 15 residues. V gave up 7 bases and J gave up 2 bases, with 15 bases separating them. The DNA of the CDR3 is TGTGCCAGCACTTACGTGGGGGCAGCCTACAATGAGCAGTTCTTC. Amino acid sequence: CASTYVGAAYNEQFF.

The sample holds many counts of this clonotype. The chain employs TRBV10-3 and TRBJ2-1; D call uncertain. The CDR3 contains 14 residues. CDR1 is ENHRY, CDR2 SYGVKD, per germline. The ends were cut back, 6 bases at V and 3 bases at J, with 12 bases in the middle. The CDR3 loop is CAISRTHDYNEQFF. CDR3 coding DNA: TGTGCCATCAGCCGAACTCATGACTACAATGAGCAGTTCTTC.

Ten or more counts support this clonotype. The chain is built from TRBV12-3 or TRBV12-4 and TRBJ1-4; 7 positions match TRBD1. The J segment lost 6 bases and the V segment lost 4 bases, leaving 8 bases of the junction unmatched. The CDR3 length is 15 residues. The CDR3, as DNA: TGTGCCAGCAGTTATCGACAGGGAACGGATGAAAAACTGTTTTTT. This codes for CASSYRQGTDEKLFF.